This T cell receptor (beta chain) was observed in a study of response to subunit inactivated influenza vaccine. Regarding the study as a whole: Every seasonal influenza vaccination brings in few new T cells, the authors suggested.

Germline CDR1 reads LGHNA; CDR2 reads YSLEER. The CDR3 is 15 residues long. Concerning this clonotype itself: Its antigen is not identified. One junction end disagrees with the germline gene, perhaps due to a read error.

MiXCR, run by TCRdb on the RT-PCR reads, gives a single entry per CDR3 protein. This sample has hundreds of thousands of distinct CDR3 sequences, with roughly 25% found just once. The chain employs TRBV4-3 and TRBJ1-4; tentative D call: TRBD1 (5 bases). This receptor was taken from a man in his fifties or sixties who received an inactivated influenza vaccine. The sample was CD4+ T cells sorted from PBMCs, taken approximately 5 days after vaccination. CDR3 DNA: TGCCCCAGCAGCCCCCGGGGACCGCCAAACGAAAAACTGTTTTTT. This sequence encodes CPSSPRGPPNEKLFF.